The 6 T cell receptor beta chains given below trace back to one sample, sequenced in a study of T-cell reconstitution after alpha-beta-depleted transplantation in children. This sample's TCRbeta library carried unique molecular identifier barcodes. TCRdb re-analysed the PCR reads in MiXCR, keeping a single row per CDR3 protein. The sample shows 800,000 to 1,000,000 distinct CDR3 sequences, less than 30% of them seen only once. The specimen was PBMCs, mostly from graft donor cells, collected 360 days after TCRalphabeta/CD19-depleted stem cell transplant. These receptors were obtained from a boy less than two years old who had a stem cell transplant for SCID, so the T cells may come from the graft donor.

This clonotype was seen only a few times. Mismatch with germline at one junction end may stem from a read error. J is TRBJ2-5 and V is TRBV12-3 or TRBV12-4; no definite D call. The CDR3 totals 11 residues. CDR3 sequence reads: CASSRQGTQYF. CDR3 nucleotide sequence: TGTGCCAGCAGTAGACAAGGGACCCAGTACTTC.

The V gene is TRBV4-3, the J gene TRBJ2-2, with a possible D match to TRBD1 (5 bases). The CDR3 consists of 19 residues. Between the trimmed V and J ends, which lost 0 bases and 5 bases, there was a span of 22 bases. The V gene's germline CDR1 is LGHNA and CDR2 YSLEER. The CDR3 protein is CASSQEPRAWQGETGELFF. The CDR3 region has the DNA TGCGCCAGCAGCCAAGAGCCGCGAGCATGGCAGGGTGAAACCGGGGAGCTGTTTTTT.

This clonotype has a handful of counts. The chain recombines TRBV29-1 with TRBJ2-1; D is ambiguous. This CDR3 has 13 residues. The germline gives CDR1 SQVTM, CDR2 ANQGSEA. Trimming took off 5 bases at V and 9 bases at J, with 17 bases between the two ends. This CDR3 reads CSVSVLTPGEQFF. CDR3 coding DNA: TGCAGCGTTTCGGTACTTACGCCGGGTGAGCAGTTCTTC.

The table lists this clonotype with a few counts. J is TRBJ2-3 and V is TRBV5-1; D is possibly TRBD1 (5 bases). The CDR3 runs 14 residues. Germline lookup yields CDR1 SGHRS and CDR2 YFSETQ. Trimming shortened V by 0 bases and J by 6 bases, and 11 bases separated the two germline ends. As DNA, the CDR3 is TGCGCCAGCAGCTTGGACAGGATGTCGGATACGCAGTATTTT. This translates into CASSLDRMSDTQYF.

This chain joins TRBV7-6 and TRBJ2-3; D uncertain. CDR3 length: 15 amino acids. Germline CDR1 is SGHVS and CDR2 is FNYEAQ. V shed 1 base and J shed 2 bases, with 10 bases lying between them. The CDR3, as DNA: TGTGCCAGCAGCTTAGGGTATCATCCCACAGATACGCAGTATTTT. Translating it yields CASSLGYHPTDTQYF.

The V and J genes are TRBV7-9 and TRBJ2-7; D uncertain. Per the germline V gene, CDR1 is SEHNR and CDR2 is FQNEAQ (reference sequence). Trimming left V 1 base short and J 0 bases short, with 13 bases between. This CDR3 comprises 16 residues. Written as DNA, the CDR3 is TGTGCCAGCAGCTTAGGCTTTGCAGTTCCCTCCTACGAGCAGTACTTC. Translating gives CASSLGFAVPSYEQYF.